The TCR beta chain under discussion was sequenced for a study of shared clonotypes between healthy human individuals. Study observations and caveats: Between a handful of donors, naive CD4 clonotypes were shared at a level of approximately 5%.

Deep-level settings were used for running the assay. TCRdb's table, derived via immunoSEQ multiplex PCR, lists solely in-frame clones and lacks some. The repertoire holds more than 2 million clones, with roughly 94% as singletons. A note on this clone: The antigen remains unidentified.

Healthy and HIV-negative, the adult donors had no recent acute infections or vaccinations. Naive CD4+ cells were CD45RA-selected; the remaining cells were memory. CDR3 size: 13 residues. The V end lost 3 bases, the J end lost 12 bases, and 15 bases lay between the germline ends. Germline-derived CDR1 and CDR2 are SNHLY and FYNNEI. J is TRBJ2-1 and V is TRBV2; TRBD1 or TRBD2 may be the D gene (5 bases each). The source material was naive CD4+ T cells sorted from blood. The subset: CD45RA+ positively selected. The receptor was derived from a man aged 18 to 30 in good health. The CDR3 nucleotides read TGTGCCAGCAGTGATACGGGGCTTGGGCGGCAGTTCTTC. This codes for CASSDTGLGRQFF.